These 18 T cell receptor beta chains share one sample of origin, sequenced in a study of shared clonotypes between healthy human individuals. TCRdb's copy holds only in-frame clones and misses some; the assay was immunoSEQ multiplex PCR. The repertoire holds about 2 million clones, about 94% seen once, with 1% to 1.5% in the top ten. Terminally differentiated effector memory CD45RA+ cells were excluded by CCR7 positive selection of CD45RO-negative cells. The sample consisted of naive CD8+ T cells sorted from blood. Receptors were obtained from a man aged 18 to 35 in good health.

The chain couples TRBV6-5 to TRBJ1-1; 7 positions agree with TRBD1. Germline V gene lookup returns CDR1 MNHEY and CDR2 SVGAGI. The CDR3 has 14 amino acids. Unmatched junction bases numbered 9, after V lost 10 bases and J lost 1 base. The CDR3 sequence is CATSTGFENTEAFF. The DNA for the CDR3 is TGTGCCACCTCGACAGGGTTTGAGAACACTGAAGCTTTCTTT.

The rearrangement links TRBV30 to TRBJ2-3; D is perhaps TRBD2 (5 bases). The CDR3 spans 14 residues. Germline CDR1 is GTSNPN and CDR2 is SVGIG (reference sequence). The germline V and J ends were trimmed by 3 bases and 6 bases, with 16 bases remaining between them. The CDR3 region is CAWSPTGNRDTQYF. Here the CDR3 DNA reads TGTGCCTGGAGCCCCACGGGGAATAGGGATACGCAGTATTTT.

The chain joins TRBV6-1 to TRBJ2-7; unclear D gene. CDR3 size: 13 residues. Germline V gene lookup returns CDR1 MNHNS and CDR2 SASEGT. For the CDR3, the DNA is TGTGCTGTACAGTACGGAGTGGGATACGAGCAGTACTTC. It translates to CAVQYGVGYEQYF.

The rearrangement uses TRBV6-5 and TRBJ2-1, with D possibly being TRBD1 (6 bases). Germline V gives CDR1 MNHEY, CDR2 SVGAGI. V lost 7 bases, J lost 8 bases, and 15 bases lay in between. The length of the CDR3 is 13 residues. The CDR3 sequence is CASNLDRIDEQFF. In DNA, the CDR3 is TGTGCCAGCAACCTAGACAGGATCGATGAGCAGTTCTTC.

This clone came up once. This chain connects TRBV4-1 to TRBJ2-1; 10 bases map to TRBD1. CDR3 size: 15 residues. Germline values: CDR1 MGHRA, CDR2 YSYEKL. Trimming at V came to 4 bases and at J to 2 bases, leaving 2 bases not matched to a gene. The CDR3 DNA reads as TGCGCCAGCAGCCCGGACAGGGGGACCTACAATGAGCAGTTCTTC. This gives the protein CASSPDRGTYNEQFF.

J is TRBJ2-3 and V is TRBV19; D may be TRBD2 (5 bases). In germline, CDR1 is LNHDA, CDR2 SQIVND (reference sequence). The length of the CDR3 is 13 residues. Trimming left V 9 bases short and J 2 bases short, with 12 bases between. The CDR3 DNA sequence: TGTGCCAGCGGGGTAGGCCTCACAGATACGCAGTATTTT. Translating it yields CASGVGLTDTQYF. Full variable domain (missing parts from reference TRBV19 and TRBJ2-3): DGGITQSPKYLFRKEGQNVTLSCEQNLNHDAMYWYRQDPGQGLRLIYYSQIVNDFQKGDIAEGYSVSREKKESFPLTVTSAQKNPTAFYLCASGVGLTDTQYFGPGTRLTVL.

The genes are TRBV10-2 and TRBJ2-5; D may be TRBD1 (7 bases). V was cut by 4 bases and J by 4 bases, with 16 bases left in between. The germline gives CDR1 WSHSY, CDR2 SAAADI. The CDR3 has 15 amino acids. The CDR3 DNA sequence: TGCGCCAGCAGTGTGGGCAGGGGGGCTTTAGAGACCCAGTACTTC. This encodes CASSVGRGALETQYF.

The chain joins TRBV27 to TRBJ2-3; tentative D call: TRBD2 (7 bases). This CDR3 spans 16 amino acids. V was shortened by 3 bases and J by 6 bases, with 19 bases between the two germline ends. Germline lookup yields CDR1 MNHEY and CDR2 SMNVEV (reference sequence). CDR3 coding DNA: TGTGCCAGCAGTTTGTCCGCCGGGGGGCCGTTGGATACGCAGTATTTT. This translates into CASSLSAGGPLDTQYF.

This rearrangement joins TRBV27 to TRBJ1-1; the D is unclear. Trimming pared 3 bases from V and 2 bases from J, leaving 7 bases between. There are 13 residues in the CDR3. In germline, CDR1 is MNHEY, CDR2 SMNVEV (reference sequence). The CDR3: CASSFFPNTEAFF. CDR3 coding DNA: TGTGCCAGCAGTTTTTTCCCCAACACTGAAGCTTTCTTT.

Regarding this clone: The sample holds other DNA sequences that translate to the same CDR3. The V and J genes are TRBV27 and TRBJ1-5, with D unresolved. Trimming removed 6 bases from V and 0 bases from J, with 12 bases in between. CDR1 is MNHEY and CDR2 is SMNVEV in the germline V gene (reference sequence). The CDR3 has 15 residues. This CDR3 is CASSLGSLSNQPQHF. Written as DNA, the CDR3 is TGTGCCAGCAGCCTAGGGTCCCTTAGCAATCAGCCCCAGCATTTT.

The chain is built from TRBV4-1 and TRBJ2-7; 10 bases are shared with TRBD2. This CDR3 spans 15 amino acids. The V and J ends lost 4 bases and 3 bases, in that order; junction bases with no gene match: 6. CDR1 and CDR2 from the germline V gene are MGHRA and YSYEKL. The CDR3 protein is CASSPLGTSVYEQYF. The CDR3 region has the DNA TGCGCCAGCAGCCCCCTTGGGACTAGCGTCTACGAGCAGTACTTC.

Turning to this clone: Other nucleotide sequences in the sample specify the same CDR3. This chain joins TRBV27 and TRBJ1-1, with D unresolved. V lost 5 bases, J lost 1 base, and 8 bases lay in between. Per germline, CDR1 MNHEY and CDR2 SMNVEV (reference sequence). This CDR3 region has 13 residues. As DNA, the CDR3 is TGTGCCAGCAGTATCACAGCGAACACTGAAGCTTTCTTT. The encoded protein is CASSITANTEAFF.

The V call is TRBV21-1, the J call TRBJ1-6; no DNA check was done on the table's D call, TRBD1. TRBV21-1 is deemed a pseudogene. This CDR3 contains 14 residues. The CDR3 DNA follows: TGTGCCAATCCTGGACAGTACTGTAATTCACCCCTCCACTTT. Its translation is CANPGQYCNSPLHF.

The rearrangement uses TRBV6-6 and TRBJ2-7; D is unresolved. The CDR3 is 12 residues long. The V gene's germline CDR1 is MNHNY and CDR2 SVGAGI (reference sequence). Trimming took 1 base from V and 3 from J, leaving 4 bases between them. CDR3 residues: CASSYYGYEQYF. In DNA form, the CDR3 reads TGTGCCAGCAGTTACTACGGCTACGAGCAGTACTTC.

V is TRBV18 and J is TRBJ2-7; TRBD2 agrees at 8 bases. The length of the CDR3 is 15 residues. The germline V gene encodes CDR1 KGHSH and CDR2 LQKENI. V lost 3 bases and J lost 0; bases outside the gene matches: 4. CDR3 amino acids: CASSPAGTSSYEQYF. In nucleotides, the CDR3 is TGTGCCAGCTCACCTGCCGGGACTAGCTCCTACGAGCAGTACTTC. Supplemented by reference TRBV18 and TRBJ2-7, the full variable domain reads NAGVMQNPRHLVRRRGQEARLRCSPMKGHSHVYWYRQLPEEGLKFMVYLQKENIIDESGMPKERFSAEFPKEGPSILRIQQVVRGDSAAYFCASSPAGTSSYEQYFGPGTRLTVT.

The chain has TRBV19 and TRBJ1-4; D not certain. The V and J ends lost 1 base and 5 bases respectively, with 8 bases between them. The CDR3 runs to 14 residues. Germline V gene sequence: CDR1 LNHDA, CDR2 SQIVND (reference sequence). CDR3 coding DNA: TGTGCCAGTAGTATAGGGGAAGGGAATGAAAAACTGTTTTTT. Residues: CASSIGEGNEKLFF.

The V gene is TRBV9, the J gene TRBJ1-5, with a tentative D call TRBD1 (5 bases). CDR3 length: 15 residues. Trimming took 0 bases from V and 4 from J, leaving 11 bases between them. From germline, CDR1 is SGDLS and CDR2 YYNGEE. The CDR3 DNA follows: TGTGCCAGCAGCGTAGGGGGGAACATAAATCAGCCCCAGCATTTT. Encoded protein: CASSVGGNINQPQHF.

The rearrangement links TRBV10-2 to TRBJ2-1; D gene ambiguous. The CDR3 extends over 16 amino acids. V lost 0 bases and J 4 bases, leaving 13 bases between the germline ends. Germline-derived CDR1 and CDR2 are WSHSY and SAAADI. For the CDR3, the DNA is TGCGCCAGCAGTGAGTCAGGCCCCTCCTTGTACAATGAGCAGTTCTTC. Its translation: CASSESGPSLYNEQFF.